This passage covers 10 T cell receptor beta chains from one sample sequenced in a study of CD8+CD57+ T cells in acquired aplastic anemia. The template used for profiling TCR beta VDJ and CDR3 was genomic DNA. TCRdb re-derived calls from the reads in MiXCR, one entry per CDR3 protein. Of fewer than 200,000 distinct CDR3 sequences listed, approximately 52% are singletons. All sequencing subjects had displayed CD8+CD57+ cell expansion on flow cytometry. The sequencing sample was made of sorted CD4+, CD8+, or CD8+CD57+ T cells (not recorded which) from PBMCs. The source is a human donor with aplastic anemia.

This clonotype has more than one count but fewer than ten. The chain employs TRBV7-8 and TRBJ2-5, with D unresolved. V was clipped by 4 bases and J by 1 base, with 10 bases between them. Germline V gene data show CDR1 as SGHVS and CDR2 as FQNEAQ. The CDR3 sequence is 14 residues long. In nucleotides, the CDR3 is TGTGCCAGCAGCTCTGGCCGGTTCCAAGAGACCCAGTACTTC. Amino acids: CASSSGRFQETQYF. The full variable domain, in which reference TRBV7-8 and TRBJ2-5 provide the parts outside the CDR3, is GAGVSQSPRYKVAKRGQDVALRCDPISGHVSLFWYQQALGQGPEFLTYFQNEAQLDKSGLPSDRFFAERPEGSVSTLKIQRTQQEDSAVYLCASSSGRFQETQYFGPGTRLLVL.

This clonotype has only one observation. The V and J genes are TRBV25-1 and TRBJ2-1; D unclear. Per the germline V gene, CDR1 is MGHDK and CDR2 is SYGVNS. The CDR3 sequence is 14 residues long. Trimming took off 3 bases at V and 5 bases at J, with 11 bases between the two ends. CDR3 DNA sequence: TGTGCCAGCAGTGACAGTGGGATGAACAATGAGCAGTTCTTC. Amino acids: CASSDSGMNNEQFF.

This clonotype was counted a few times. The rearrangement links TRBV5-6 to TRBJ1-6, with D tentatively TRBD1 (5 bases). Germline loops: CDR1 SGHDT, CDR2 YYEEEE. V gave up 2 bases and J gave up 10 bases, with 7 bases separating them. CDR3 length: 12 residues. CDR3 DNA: TGTGCCAGCAGCTTCGGGGGATCACCCCTCCACTTT. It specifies CASSFGGSPLHF.

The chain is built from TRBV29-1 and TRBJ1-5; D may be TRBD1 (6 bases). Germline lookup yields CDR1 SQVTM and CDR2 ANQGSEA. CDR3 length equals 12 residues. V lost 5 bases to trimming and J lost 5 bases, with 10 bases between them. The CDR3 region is CSVTGLYQPQHF. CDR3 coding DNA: TGCAGCGTTACAGGGTTGTATCAGCCCCAGCATTTT.

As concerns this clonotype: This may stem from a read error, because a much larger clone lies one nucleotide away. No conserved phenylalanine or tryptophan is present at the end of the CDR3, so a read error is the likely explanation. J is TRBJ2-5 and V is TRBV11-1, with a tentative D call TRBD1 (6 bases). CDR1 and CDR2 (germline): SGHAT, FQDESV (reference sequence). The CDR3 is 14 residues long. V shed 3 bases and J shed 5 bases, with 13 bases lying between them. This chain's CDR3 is CASSFLGALETQYI. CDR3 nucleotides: TGTGCCAGCAGCTTTTTGGGGGCGTTGGAGACCCAGTACATC.

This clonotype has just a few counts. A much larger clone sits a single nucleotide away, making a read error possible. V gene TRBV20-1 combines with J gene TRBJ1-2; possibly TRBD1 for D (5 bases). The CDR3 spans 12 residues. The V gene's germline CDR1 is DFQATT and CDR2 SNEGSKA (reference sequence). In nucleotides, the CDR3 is TGCAGTGCTGGAGAGGGACGGTATGGCTACACCTTC. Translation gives CSAGEGRYGYTF.

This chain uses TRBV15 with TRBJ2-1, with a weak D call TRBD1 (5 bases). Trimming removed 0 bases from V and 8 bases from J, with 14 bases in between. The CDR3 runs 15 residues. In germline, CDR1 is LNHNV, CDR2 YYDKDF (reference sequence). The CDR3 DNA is TGTGCCACCAGCAGAGAGACAGACAGTGGCGATGAGCAGTTCTTC. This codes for CATSRETDSGDEQFF.

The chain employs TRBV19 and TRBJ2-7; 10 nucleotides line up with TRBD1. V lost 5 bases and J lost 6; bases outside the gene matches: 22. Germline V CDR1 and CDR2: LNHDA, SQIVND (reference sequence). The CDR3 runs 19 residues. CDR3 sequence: CASSPGTGVGGYTCVEQYF. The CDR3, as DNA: TGTGCCAGTAGTCCCGGGACAGGGGTCGGGGGCTACACCTGCGTCGAGCAGTACTTC. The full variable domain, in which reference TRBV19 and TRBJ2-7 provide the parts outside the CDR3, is DGGITQSPKYLFRKEGQNVTLSCEQNLNHDAMYWYRQDPGQGLRLIYYSQIVNDFQKGDIAEGYSVSREKKESFPLTVTSAQKNPTAFYLCASSPGTGVGGYTCVEQYFGPGTRLTVT.

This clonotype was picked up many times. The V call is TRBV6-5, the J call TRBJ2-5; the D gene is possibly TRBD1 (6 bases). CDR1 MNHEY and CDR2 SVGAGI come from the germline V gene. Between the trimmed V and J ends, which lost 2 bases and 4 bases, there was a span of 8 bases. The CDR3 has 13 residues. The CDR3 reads CASSYLGGETQYF. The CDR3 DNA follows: TGTGCCAGCAGTTACCTAGGGGGAGAGACCCAGTACTTC.

CDR3 sequence reads: CAIMIPGTSGVEGQFF. For the CDR3, the DNA is TGTGCCATCATGATACCCGGGACTAGCGGGGTAGAGGGGCAGTTCTTC. The rearrangement joins TRBV10-3 to TRBJ2-1; 13 bases map to TRBD2. The length of the CDR3 is 16 residues. V lost 7 bases and J lost 12; bases outside the gene matches: 15. The germline CDR1 and CDR2 sequences are ENHRY and SYGVKD.